This T cell receptor (beta chain) derives from a study of T cells of healthy individuals. TCRdb called the 5' RACE reads again in MiXCR, with one record for every CDR3 protein. This table has around 63,000 distinct CDR3 sequences, around 15% appearing once. The TCR was taken from a human donor in good health.

As DNA, the CDR3 is TGTGCCTGGAGTGACAGGGGGAGAAACACCATATATTTT. It specifies CAWSDRGRNTIYF. V usage is TRBV30 and J usage is TRBJ1-3; 8 positions agree with TRBD1. The ends lost 1 base at V and 5 bases at J; junction bases unmatched: 1. The CDR3 runs 13 residues. Germline V gene sequence: CDR1 GTSNPN, CDR2 SVGIG (reference sequence).